This T cell receptor (beta chain) is from a study of cytomegalovirus exposure and HLA in healthy donors. Study findings and constraints: V- and J-gene trimming in TCR beta was tied to a missense DCLRE1C variant by an analysis performed later.

The PCR made use of 60 Vbeta and 13 Jbeta primers. Libraries were prepared by immunoSEQ multiplex PCR; TCRdb keeps only in-frame clonotypes and omits some of them. Seen here are tens of thousands of clones, roughly 71% observed once, and the top ten hold 9.5% to 15%. Germline V gives CDR1 MNHEY, CDR2 SVGAGI. V was clipped by 6 bases and J by 4 bases; unmatched bases: 4. There are 15 residues in the CDR3. As regards this clone: The antigen remains undetermined.

The source material was PBMCs. The V gene is TRBV6-5, the J gene TRBJ2-1; 12 bases match TRBD2. The receptor was isolated from a man between 65 and 85 years old in good health and CMV-seronegative. The CDR3 region is CASRLLAGGYNEQFF. As DNA, the CDR3 is TGTGCCAGCAGATTACTAGCGGGAGGTTACAATGAGCAGTTCTTC.